This TCR beta chain was observed in a study of OX40 agonist ivuxolimab in advanced cancers. General observations from the study: Partial responders at 0.1-3.0 mg/kg showed near-lowest clonal expansion. By week 6 at 0.1 to 3.0 mg/kg, blood CD4+ and CD8+ T cells had expanded clonally. More expanded clones were seen, on average, in CD8+ T cells than in CD4+.

Comments on this clone: The antigen remains undetermined.

The protocol was immunoSEQ multiplex PCR, while the TCRdb copy is restricted to in-frame clones and leaves out a portion. The profile shows about 40,000 clones, 70% to 90% of them singletons. No patient had autoimmune disease or received systemic immunosuppression. Trimming stripped 2 bases from V and 3 bases from J, with 7 bases between. The germline gives CDR1 SEHNR, CDR2 FQNEAQ (reference sequence). This CDR3 comprises 13 residues. This TCR was sampled from an adult with an advanced solid tumor such as melanoma, head and neck, liver or kidney cancer. The sample here was CD4+ or CD8+ T cells sorted from blood, taken in a trial of the OX40 agonist ivuxolimab. V is TRBV7-9 and J is TRBJ1-2; weak D call: TRBD1 (6 bases). CDR3 in DNA: TGTGCCAGCAGCTTACACAGGGACTATGGCTACACCTTC. It specifies CASSLHRDYGYTF.